This T cell receptor (beta chain) was documented in a study of molecular identifiers for immune sequencing clone quantification. The CDR3 has 14 residues. Germline CDR1 SGHVS, CDR2 FQNEAQ. Between the trimmed V and J ends, which lost 3 bases and 2 bases, there was a span of 11 bases. Study conclusions and caveats: In cases of identical TCR molecules sharing a barcode, highly expanded clone sizes could be underestimated.

This clonotype was detected ten times or more. The antigen is unknown. TCRdb processed the PCR reads anew with MiXCR; each CDR3 protein has one entry. The repertoire holds about 12,000 distinct CDR3 sequences, with approximately 20% as singletons. Input material: naive CD8+ T cells from blood, with Jurkat cell RNA spiked in. The sample's subset: FACS-sorted CD8+CD4-CCR7+CD45RA+ naive T cells. The TCR originated in a human donor in good health. Some libraries in this study had Jurkat cell RNA spiked in. J is TRBJ2-7 and V is TRBV7-8; weak D call: TRBD2 (5 bases). For the CDR3, the DNA is TGTGCCAGCAGCTTCAGCGAGGGCCCCTACGAGCAGTACTTC. As protein: CASSFSEGPYEQYF. The full variable domain, rest sourced from reference TRBV7-8 and TRBJ2-7, is GAGVSQSPRYKVAKRGQDVALRCDPISGHVSLFWYQQALGQGPEFLTYFQNEAQLDKSGLPSDRFFAERPEGSVSTLKIQRTQQEDSAVYLCASSFSEGPYEQYFGPGTRLTVT.